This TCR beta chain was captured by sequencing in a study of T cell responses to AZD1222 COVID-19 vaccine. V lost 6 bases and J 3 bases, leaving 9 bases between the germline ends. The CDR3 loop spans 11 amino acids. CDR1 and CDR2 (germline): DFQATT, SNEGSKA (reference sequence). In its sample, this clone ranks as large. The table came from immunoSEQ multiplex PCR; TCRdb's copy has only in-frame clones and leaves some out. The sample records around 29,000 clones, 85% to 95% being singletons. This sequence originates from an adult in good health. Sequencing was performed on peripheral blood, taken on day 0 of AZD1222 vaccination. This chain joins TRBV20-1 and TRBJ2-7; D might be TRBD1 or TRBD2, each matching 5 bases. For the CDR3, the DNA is TGCAGTGCCCGAGGGGTCTACGAGCAGTACTTC. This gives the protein CSARGVYEQYF.